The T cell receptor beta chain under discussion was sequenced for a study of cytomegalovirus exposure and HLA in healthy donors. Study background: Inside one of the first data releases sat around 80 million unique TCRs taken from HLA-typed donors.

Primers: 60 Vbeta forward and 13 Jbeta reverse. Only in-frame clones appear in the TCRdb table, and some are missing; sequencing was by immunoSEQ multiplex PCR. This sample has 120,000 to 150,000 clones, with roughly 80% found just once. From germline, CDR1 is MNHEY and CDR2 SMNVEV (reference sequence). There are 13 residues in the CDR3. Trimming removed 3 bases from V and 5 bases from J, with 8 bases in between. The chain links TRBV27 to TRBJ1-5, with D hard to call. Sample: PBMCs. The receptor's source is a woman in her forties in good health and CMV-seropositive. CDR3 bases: TGTGCCAGCAGTTTGTATGAGGATCAGCCCCAGCATTTT. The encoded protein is CASSLYEDQPQHF.